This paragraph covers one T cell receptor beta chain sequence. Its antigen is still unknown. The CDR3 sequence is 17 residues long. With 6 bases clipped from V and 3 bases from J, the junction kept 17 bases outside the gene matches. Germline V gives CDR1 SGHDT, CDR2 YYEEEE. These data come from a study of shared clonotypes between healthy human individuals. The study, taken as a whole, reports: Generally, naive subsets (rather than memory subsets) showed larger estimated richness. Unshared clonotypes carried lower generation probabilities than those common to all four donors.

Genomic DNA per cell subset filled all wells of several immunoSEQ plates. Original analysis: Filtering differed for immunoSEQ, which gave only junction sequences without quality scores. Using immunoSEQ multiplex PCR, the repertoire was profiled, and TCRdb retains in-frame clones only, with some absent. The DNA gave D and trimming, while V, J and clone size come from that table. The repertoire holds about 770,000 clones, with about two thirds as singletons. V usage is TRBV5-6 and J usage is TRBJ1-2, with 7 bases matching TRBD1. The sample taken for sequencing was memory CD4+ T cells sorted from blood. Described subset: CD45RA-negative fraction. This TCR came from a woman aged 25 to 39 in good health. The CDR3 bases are TGTGCCAGCACCGGTGGGGGCGGGACAGCTACGTACTATGGCTACACCTTC. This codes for CASTGGGGTATYYGYTF.